The 8 T cell receptor beta chains reported below all come from one sample, sequenced in a study of blood T cell repertoires in COVID-19. The protocol was immunoSEQ multiplex PCR, while the TCRdb copy is restricted to in-frame clones and leaves out a portion. The table shows about 260,000 clones, with 86% occurring only once. Material for sequencing was peripheral blood. The receptors originated from a man aged 35 to 55 who had recovered from COVID-19.

The CDR3 coding sequence is TGCGCCAGCAGCTTGGAGCTAGCGGGAGGAGGTGAGACCCAGTACTTC. Translating gives CASSLELAGGGETQYF. The chain joins TRBV5-1 to TRBJ2-5, with 11 nucleotides matching TRBD2. With V trimmed by 0 bases and J by 5 bases, 6 bases remained unmatched. The CDR3 extends over 16 amino acids. Germline assignment: CDR1 SGHRS and CDR2 YFSETQ.

The chain couples TRBV10-1 to TRBJ2-7; 10 positions agree with TRBD2. After removal of 11 bases from V and 12 bases from J, the junction contained 10 bases not matched to a gene. The germline V gene encodes CDR1 WNHNN and CDR2 SYGVQD (reference sequence). The CDR3 runs to 11 residues. The CDR3 DNA reads TGCGCCCCGCTAGCGGGAGAAACCCGGTACTTC. Translation gives CAPLAGETRYF.

This chain joins TRBV7-9 and TRBJ1-2; the match to TRBD1 covers 11 bases. This CDR3 has 13 residues. Germline loops: CDR1 SEHNR, CDR2 FQNEAQ (reference sequence). After removal of 6 bases from V and 6 bases from J, the junction contained 3 bases not matched to a gene. As DNA, the CDR3 is TGTGCCAGCAGTTCGGACAGGGGGCATGGCTACACCTTC. This encodes CASSSDRGHGYTF.

Details on this clone: Within the sample, other DNA sequences also encode this same CDR3. The chain is built from TRBV18 and TRBJ1-2, with D unclear. The CDR3 has 13 amino acids. V gave up 1 base and J gave up 5 bases, with 8 bases separating them. Germline values: CDR1 KGHSH, CDR2 LQKENI. The DNA of the CDR3 is TGTGCCAGCTCACCACAGAGGGAGTATGGCTACACCTTC. This gives the protein CASSPQREYGYTF.

The CDR3 reads CASSLGQGARNEKLFF. The CDR3 region has the DNA TGTGCCAGCAGCTTGGGGCAGGGGGCCCGCAATGAAAAACTGTTTTTT. J is TRBJ1-4 and V is TRBV5-4; TRBD1 matches at 8 bases. Germline CDR1 and CDR2: SGHNT and YYREEE (reference sequence). The CDR3 consists of 16 residues. V lost 0 bases, J lost 5 bases, and 6 bases stayed unmatched.

The rearrangement uses TRBV18 and TRBJ1-1; D is perhaps TRBD1 (5 bases). V was pared by 0 bases and J by 4 bases, with 9 bases between. Germline assignment: CDR1 KGHSH and CDR2 LQKENI. The length of the CDR3 is 14 residues. CDR3: CASSPPQGVTEAFF. In nucleotides, the CDR3 is TGTGCCAGCTCACCACCCCAGGGCGTCACTGAAGCTTTCTTT.

The rearrangement uses TRBV15 and TRBJ2-3, with 10 bases that match TRBD2. Germline trimming cut 5 bases from V and 5 bases from J; bases unmatched to any gene: 19. The V gene's germline CDR1 is LNHNV and CDR2 YYDKDF (reference sequence). The CDR3 contains 19 residues. In DNA form, the CDR3 reads TGTGCCACCAGCGGAAAACTAGCGGGGCCATCCCGGGGTGAAGATACGCAGTATTTT. Translated, it gives CATSGKLAGPSRGEDTQYF.

The rearrangement uses TRBV7-8 and TRBJ2-1; 9 bases are shared with TRBD2. This CDR3 spans 15 amino acids. Germline lookup yields CDR1 SGHVS and CDR2 FQNEAQ. V gave up 7 bases and J gave up 8 bases; unmatched junction bases: 12. The CDR3 here is CASTWGRGRADEQFF. The CDR3, as DNA: TGTGCCAGCACTTGGGGTCGCGGGAGGGCCGATGAGCAGTTCTTC.